Listed here are 27 T cell receptor beta chains from one sample, sequenced in a study of T-cell reconstitution after alpha-beta-depleted transplantation in children. Unique molecular identifiers featured in how the TCRbeta library was prepared. TCRdb reprocessed the PCR reads with MiXCR, giving one entry per CDR3 protein. There are 250,000 to 300,000 distinct CDR3 sequences in the sample; around a tenth occur only once, and 23% lies in the top ten. The sample consisted of peripheral blood, taken 180 days after TCRalphabeta/CD19-depleted stem cell transplant. The receptors originated from a male patient aged 2 to 9 who had a stem cell transplant for chronic granulomatous disease, so the T cells may come from the graft donor.

At least ten counts were recorded for this clonotype. V gene TRBV6-2 or TRBV6-3 combines with J gene TRBJ2-5; 10 bases line up with TRBD2. The CDR3 has 19 amino acids. CDR1 and CDR2 (germline): MNHEY, SVGEGT. The trim removed 6 bases at V and 3 bases at J, leaving 19 bases unmatched. Written as DNA, the CDR3 is TGTGCCAGCAGCCGCTCCCCAAGCGGGGGGGCTAGTATCGAAGAGACCCAGTACTTC. Protein sequence: CASSRSPSGGASIEETQYF.

Points on this clonotype: Since a much larger clone is just one base distant, this may be a read error. V gene TRBV10-3 combines with J gene TRBJ2-1; perhaps TRBD1 as D (6 bases). Germline V CDR1 and CDR2: ENHRY, SYGVKD. The CDR3 extends over 15 amino acids. The CDR3 loop is CASSEKTGSYNEQFF. In nucleotides, the CDR3 is TGTGCCAGCAGTGAGAAGACAGGCTCCTACAATGAGCAGTTCTTC.

The sample holds many counts of this clonotype. CDR3 DNA: TGTGCCAGCACCTTTTGGGTGACAGGGGATTATGGTGGTGAGCAGTTCTTC. It codes for CASTFWVTGDYGGEQFF. This rearrangement joins TRBV12-3 or TRBV12-4 to TRBJ2-1; TRBD1 matches 8 bases. The CDR3 covers 17 residues. The V gene end was trimmed by 7 bases and the J gene end by 9 bases; junction bases not matched to a gene: 20.

This clonotype was recorded at least ten times. This rearrangement joins TRBV20-1 to TRBJ1-5; 12 bases are a match to TRBD1. The CDR3 extends over 16 amino acids. Germline CDR1 reads DFQATT; CDR2 reads SNEGSKA (reference sequence). Germline trimming cut 0 bases from V and 4 bases from J; bases unmatched to any gene: 4. The CDR3 nucleotides are TGCAGTGCTAGAGATGGGGGACAGGGGGCAAATCAGCCCCAGCATTTT. The encoded protein is CSARDGGQGANQPQHF.

This clonotype was counted many times. The chain combines TRBV20-1 with TRBJ2-2, with D unclear. Germline assignment: CDR1 DFQATT and CDR2 SNEGSKA (reference sequence). Trimming stripped 2 bases from V and 4 bases from J, with 11 bases between. This CDR3 region has 14 residues. The CDR3 DNA reads as TGCAGTGCTAGACCCACCTTTGGCACCGGGGAGCTGTTTTTT. Encoded protein: CSARPTFGTGELFF.

This clonotype was found many times. The genes are TRBV10-3 and TRBJ2-7, with 8 bases fitting TRBD2. Germline V gene data show CDR1 as ENHRY and CDR2 as SYGVKD. The CDR3 sequence is 16 residues long. V lost 2 bases and J lost 3; bases outside the gene matches: 9. CDR3 amino acids: CAISEEGLENRYEQYF. The DNA for the CDR3 is TGTGCCATCAGTGAGGAGGGACTAGAGAATCGCTACGAGCAGTACTTC.

In this sample, this clonotype turned up many times. Its ends do not fully match the called genes, so a read error is possible. The gene calls are TRBV12-3 or TRBV12-4 and TRBJ2-1; 8 bases are a match to TRBD1. This CDR3 has 13 amino acids. The CDR3 is CASRQGSYNEQFF. The CDR3 DNA reads as TGCGCCAGCAGACAGGGGTCTTACAATGAGCAGTTCTTC.

This rearrangement joins TRBV20-1 to TRBJ2-2; no clear D gene. Germline-derived CDR1 and CDR2 are DFQATT and SNEGSKA (reference sequence). Trimming removed 5 bases at V and 5 bases at J, with 6 bases between. CDR3 size: 11 residues. For the CDR3, the DNA is TGCAGTGCTGGCAGGACCGGGGAGCTGTTTTTT. The encoded protein is CSAGRTGELFF.

This clonotype was observed a few times. This chain links TRBV10-2 with TRBJ2-5; D uncertain. CDR3 length: 13 amino acids. Germline V gene sequence: CDR1 WSHSY, CDR2 SAAADI. V lost 6 bases, J lost 5 bases, and 13 bases lay in between. The CDR3 spells CASRPDEWETQYF. CDR3 in DNA: TGCGCCAGCAGGCCGGACGAGTGGGAGACCCAGTACTTC.

This clonotype was recorded many times. CDR3 sequence (DNA): TGTGCCAGCAATAGCGGGACTAGCACAGATACGCAGTATTTT. Protein: CASNSGTSTDTQYF. The V call is TRBV6-1, the J call TRBJ2-3; 8 nucleotides align to TRBD2. The CDR3 runs to 14 residues. Trimming at V came to 7 bases and at J to 0 bases, leaving 3 bases not matched to a gene. CDR1 is MNHNS and CDR2 is SASEGT in the germline V gene.

This chain links TRBV2 with TRBJ2-1; 8 nucleotides align to TRBD1. The CDR3 extends over 14 amino acids. Germline-derived CDR1 and CDR2 are SNHLY and FYNNEI. The ends lost 6 bases at V and 7 bases at J; junction bases unmatched: 8. CDR3 DNA: TGTGCCAGCAGACGACAGGGGAAGGGGAATGAGCAGTTCTTC. Its translation is CASRRQGKGNEQFF.

This clonotype was seen at least ten times. J is TRBJ2-6 and V is TRBV20-1, with D uncertain. The CDR3 length is 11 residues. V was clipped by 6 bases and J by 5 bases, with 5 bases between them. Looked up from germline, CDR1 is DFQATT and CDR2 is SNEGSKA (reference sequence). The CDR3 reads CSASRANVLTF. The CDR3 DNA sequence: TGCAGTGCCTCACGGGCCAACGTCCTGACTTTC.

As concerns this clonotype: A read error is possible here, since a much larger clone lies one base away. The V and J genes are TRBV24-1 and TRBJ2-6; TRBD1 agrees at 8 bases. The junction had 10 bases not matched to a gene; V was cut back by 2 bases and J by 5 bases. Germline CDR1 is KGHDR and CDR2 is SFDVKD. CDR3 length: 18 residues. CDR3 amino acids: CATSDSGTGLSRANVLTF. CDR3 bases: TGTGCCACCAGTGATTCCGGGACAGGCCTATCTAGGGCCAACGTCCTGACTTTC.

This clonotype was seen ten or more times. The rearrangement uses TRBV20-1 and TRBJ1-1; no definite D call. The V and J ends lost 6 bases and 11 bases respectively, with 19 bases between them. Germline-derived CDR1 and CDR2 are DFQATT and SNEGSKA (reference sequence). This CDR3 has 12 amino acids. This CDR3 reads CSATRPPMSAFF. CDR3 nucleotide sequence: TGCAGTGCCACGCGACCCCCTATGTCCGCTTTCTTT.

This clonotype was observed many times. The chain couples TRBV5-1 to TRBJ2-7; 9 bases match TRBD2. J was trimmed by 3 bases and V by 3 bases; bases with no gene match: 4. In germline, CDR1 is SGHRS, CDR2 YFSETQ. The length of the CDR3 is 14 residues. CDR3 protein: CASSYVSGSYEQYF. CDR3 DNA sequence: TGCGCCAGCAGCTATGTTAGCGGGAGCTACGAGCAGTACTTC.

The sample holds a few counts of this clonotype. V gene TRBV7-3 combines with J gene TRBJ2-1; TRBD2 matches 12 bases. The germline gives CDR1 SGHTA, CDR2 FQGTGA. V trimming: 6 bases; J trimming: 4 bases; junction bases outside the gene matches: 10. The CDR3 is 17 amino acids. For the CDR3, the DNA is TGTGCCAGCAGTCGGACCGGGACTAGCGGGCTATACAATGAGCAGTTCTTC. Encoded protein: CASSRTGTSGLYNEQFF.

This clonotype was seen at least ten times. The CDR3 nucleotides are TGTGCCAGCAGTCACCGAGGGACAGGGGGCGTCAACGAGCAGTACTTC. Translating gives CASSHRGTGGVNEQYF. The V gene is TRBV7-8, the J gene TRBJ2-7; 12 positions match TRBD1. The ends lost 6 bases at V and 5 bases at J; junction bases unmatched: 11. The CDR3 covers 16 residues. CDR1 is SGHVS and CDR2 is FQNEAQ in the germline V gene.

This clonotype was counted many times. This chain connects TRBV29-1 to TRBJ2-7, with D possibly called TRBD1 or TRBD2 (5 bases each). Germline V gene data show CDR1 as SQVTM and CDR2 as ANQGSEA. Trimming took 4 bases from V and 7 from J, leaving 17 bases between them. The CDR3 length is 13 residues. The CDR3 spells CSVAGSGPGEQYF. In DNA form, the CDR3 reads TGCAGCGTTGCGGGGTCGGGCCCAGGGGAGCAGTACTTC.

This clonotype was detected many times. The chain carries TRBV29-1 and TRBJ2-7, with TRBD2 identical over 8 bases. Germline values: CDR1 SQVTM, CDR2 ANQGSEA. V dropped 6 bases and J dropped 3; count of bases not matched to a gene: 7. The CDR3 is 13 amino acids. The DNA of the CDR3 is TGCAGCGTCCCGGGGGGGACAAACTACGAGCAGTACTTC. Translating it yields CSVPGGTNYEQYF.

This clonotype was detected many times. The chain combines TRBV7-2 with TRBJ2-7; D possibly corresponds to TRBD2 (6 bases). CDR1 is SGHTA and CDR2 is FQGNSA in the germline V gene. The CDR3 has 14 amino acids. V lost 1 base to trimming and J lost 3 bases, with 10 bases between them. CDR3 coding DNA: TGTGCCAGCAGCTTAGAGCAGGGAGGCTACGAGCAGTACTTC. Translation gives CASSLEQGGYEQYF.

This clonotype was picked up a small number of times. V gene TRBV11-2 combines with J gene TRBJ2-7; 7 positions match TRBD1. After removal of 0 bases from V and 2 bases from J, the junction contained 7 bases not matched to a gene. Germline V gives CDR1 SGHAT, CDR2 FQNNGV. CDR3 length: 16 amino acids. CDR3 residues: CASSLDRQGLPYEQYF. DNA of the CDR3: TGTGCCAGCAGCTTAGACCGACAGGGCCTCCCCTACGAGCAGTACTTC.

This clonotype was seen repeatedly, ten times or more. This rearrangement joins TRBV25-1 to TRBJ1-1; 8 bases map to TRBD1. This CDR3 comprises 14 residues. Germline trimming cut 4 bases from V and 3 bases from J; bases unmatched to any gene: 4. Germline CDR1 and CDR2: MGHDK and SYGVNS. The CDR3 sequence: CASSATGVYTEAFF. Here the CDR3 DNA reads TGTGCCAGCAGTGCGACAGGGGTTTACACTGAAGCTTTCTTT.

The V gene is TRBV5-1, the J gene TRBJ2-4, with 7 bases aligning to TRBD1. CDR1 and CDR2 from the germline V gene are SGHRS and YFSETQ. The CDR3 is made up of 18 amino acids. The J segment lost 1 base and the V segment lost 1 base, leaving 11 bases of the junction unmatched. The CDR3 loop reads CASSLMTGWDLAKNIQYF. DNA for the CDR3: TGCGCCAGCAGCTTGATGACAGGGTGGGATCTGGCCAAAAACATTCAGTACTTC. The full variable domain, with the rest looked up from reference TRBV5-1 and TRBJ2-4, is KAGVTQTPRYLIKTRGQQVTLSCSPISGHRSVSWYQQTPGQGLQFLFEYFSETQRNKGNFPGRFSGRQFSNSRSEMNVSTLELGDSALYLCASSLMTGWDLAKNIQYFGAGTRLSVL.

The table lists this clonotype with many counts. This sequence joins TRBV29-1 and TRBJ1-5; 7 positions agree with TRBD1. The CDR3 spans 12 residues. Germline loops: CDR1 SQVTM, CDR2 ANQGSEA. V dropped 4 bases and J dropped 5; count of bases not matched to a gene: 2. The CDR3 protein is CSVATGDQPQHF. CDR3 sequence (DNA): TGCAGCGTTGCCACAGGGGATCAGCCCCAGCATTTT.

This clonotype was detected many times. The CDR3 nucleotides are TGTGCCACCTATAATGAAAAACTGTTTTTT. The encoded protein is CATYNEKLFF. The chain carries TRBV28 and TRBJ1-4; D is ambiguous. The germline V and J ends were trimmed by 10 bases and 4 bases, with 4 bases remaining between them. CDR1 is MDHEN and CDR2 is SYDVKM in the germline V gene. This CDR3 comprises 10 residues.

The chain employs TRBV7-2 and TRBJ2-4, with 14 bases that match TRBD2. CDR1 and CDR2 from the germline V gene are SGHTA and FQGNSA. This CDR3 region has 17 residues. V dropped 5 bases and J dropped 0; count of bases not matched to a gene: 3. Here the CDR3 reads CASSRTSGRLAKNIQYF. The CDR3 bases are TGTGCCAGCAGCAGGACTAGCGGGAGGCTAGCCAAAAACATTCAGTACTTC. The entire variable domain, with the rest obtained from reference TRBV7-2 and TRBJ2-4, is as follows: GAGVSQSPSNKVTEKGKDVELRCDPISGHTALYWYRQSLGQGLEFLIYFQGNSAPDKSGLPSDRFSAERTGGSVSTLTIQRTQQEDSAVYLCASSRTSGRLAKNIQYFGAGTRLSVL.

This chain connects TRBV28 to TRBJ1-5; 9 bases agree with TRBD1. The CDR3 has 19 residues. Germline-derived CDR1 and CDR2 are MDHEN and SYDVKM. The V gene end was trimmed by 2 bases and the J gene end by 2 bases; junction bases not matched to a gene: 13. This chain's CDR3 is CASSLLAGQGRWGNQPQHF. CDR3 bases: TGTGCCAGCAGTTTACTCGCGGGACAGGGACGATGGGGCAATCAGCCCCAGCATTTT.